A selection of T cell receptor beta chains follows, all from one sample in a study of shared clonotypes between healthy human individuals. The table came from immunoSEQ multiplex PCR; TCRdb's copy has only in-frame clones and leaves some out. The repertoire holds more than 200,000 clones, with over 50% as singletons. The material sequenced was memory CD4+ T cells sorted from blood. The receptors stem from a man aged 30-40 years in good health. CDR3s include the opening cysteine and the closing phenylalanine or tryptophan. The D gene is left open where the match is weak. Where a row states a size, it is once, few, many or the class of an expanded clone; other rows omit it.

TRBJ2-5 | TRBD2 | TRBV28 | few | TGTGCCAGCAGTTTATCTCCCGGACTAGGCTCCCTATTAGAGACCCAGTACTTC | CASSLSPGLGSLLETQYF
TRBJ2-7 | TRBD2 | TRBV2 | . | TGTGCCAGCAGTGAAGGGTGGCTAGCGGGGGGGAACTCCTACGAGCAGTACTTC | CASSEGWLAGGNSYEQYF
TRBJ2-1 | . | TRBV29-1 | . | TGCAGCGTTCGTAGGGGCTCCTACAATGAGCAGTTCTTC | CSVRRGSYNEQFF
TRBJ2-1 | . | TRBV7-8 | . | TGTGCCAGCAGCTCCGGGACCAATTACAATGAGCAGTTCTTC | CASSSGTNYNEQFF
TRBJ2-1 | TRBD2 | TRBV7-2 | few | TGTGCCAGCAGCTGGACTAGCGGGAGCAATGAGCAGTTCTTC | CASSWTSGSNEQFF
TRBJ1-2 | . | TRBV15 | . | TGTGCCACCAGCAGAGGGGGGGTCCTCTATGGCTACACCTTC | CATSRGGVLYGYTF
TRBJ1-2 | . | TRBV10-3 | . | TGTGCCATCAGTGAGTCCGTATATGGCTACACCTTC | CAISESVYGYTF
TRBJ1-1 | TRBD1 | TRBV28 | . | TGTGCCAGCAGTGGACAGGGCAGAAGAGTCGAAGCTTTCTTT | CASSGQGRRVEAFF
TRBJ1-1 | . | TRBV28 | . | TGTGCCAGCCGACTCCGAAGTGAAGCTTTCTTT | CASRLRSEAFF
TRBJ1-5 | TRBD1 | TRBV5-1 | few | TGCGCCAGCAGCTTGCAGGGGGCAAGCAATCAGCCCCAGCATTTT | CASSLQGASNQPQHF
TRBJ2-3 | TRBD2 | TRBV7-8 | . | TGTGCCAGCAGCTTAGACGGGAGGAACTCAGATACGCAGTATTTT | CASSLDGRNSDTQYF
TRBJ2-5 | TRBD2 | TRBV15 | . | TGTGCCACCGGCGGGACTAGCGGGCAAGAGACCCAGTACTTC | CATGGTSGQETQYF
TRBJ1-1 | . | TRBV2 | . | TGTGCCAGCAGTGAACAGGGGATGGATAACACTGAAGCTTTCTTT | CASSEQGMDNTEAFF
TRBJ2-6 | . | TRBV2 | . | TGTGCCAGCAGTGAGCGCTCGGGTGGGGCCAACGTCCTGACTTTC | CASSERSGGANVLTF
TRBJ1-2 | . | TRBV28 | many | TGTGCCAGCAGTTTCCCCTGGGGTCAACGGTATGGCTACACCTTC | CASSFPWGQRYGYTF
TRBJ2-7 | . | TRBV2 | few | TGTGCCAGCAGCCGGTCTCCACCCCCCGAGCAGTACTTC | CASSRSPPPEQYF
TRBJ2-2 | TRBD2 | TRBV28 | . | TGTGCCAGCAGGATTGGACTAGCCGGTGACACCGGGGAGCTGTTTTTT | CASRIGLAGDTGELFF